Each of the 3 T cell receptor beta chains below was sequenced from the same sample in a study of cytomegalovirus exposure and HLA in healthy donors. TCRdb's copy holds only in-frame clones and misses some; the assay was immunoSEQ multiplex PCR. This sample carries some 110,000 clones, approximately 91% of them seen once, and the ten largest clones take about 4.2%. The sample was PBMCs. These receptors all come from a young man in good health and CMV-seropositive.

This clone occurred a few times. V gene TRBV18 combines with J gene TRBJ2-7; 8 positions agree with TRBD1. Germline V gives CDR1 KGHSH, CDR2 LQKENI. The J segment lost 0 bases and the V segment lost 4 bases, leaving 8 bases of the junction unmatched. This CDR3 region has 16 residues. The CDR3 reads CASSHVGTGHSYEQYF. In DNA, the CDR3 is TGTGCCAGCTCACACGTCGGGACAGGACACTCCTACGAGCAGTACTTC.

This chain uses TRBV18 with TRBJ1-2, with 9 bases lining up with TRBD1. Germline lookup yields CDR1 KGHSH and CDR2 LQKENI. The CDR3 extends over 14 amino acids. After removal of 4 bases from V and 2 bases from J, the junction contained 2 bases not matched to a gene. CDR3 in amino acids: CASSRGQGNYGYTF. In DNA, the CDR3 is TGTGCCAGCTCACGGGGACAGGGCAACTATGGCTACACCTTC. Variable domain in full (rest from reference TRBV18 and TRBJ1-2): NAGVMQNPRHLVRRRGQEARLRCSPMKGHSHVYWYRQLPEEGLKFMVYLQKENIIDESGMPKERFSAEFPKEGPSILRIQQVVRGDSAAYFCASSRGQGNYGYTFGSGTRLTVV.

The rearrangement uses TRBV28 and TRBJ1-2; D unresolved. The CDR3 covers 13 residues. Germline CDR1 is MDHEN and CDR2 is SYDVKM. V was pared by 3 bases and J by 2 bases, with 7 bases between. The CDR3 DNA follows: TGTGCCAGCAGTTTGGCGGGAAACTATGGCTACACCTTC. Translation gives CASSLAGNYGYTF.